This entry concerns a single T cell receptor (beta chain). The data are from a study of blood T cell repertoires in COVID-19. The CDR3 consists of 15 residues. Deletions cut 0 bases from V and 7 bases from J, with 12 bases between. Per the germline V gene, CDR1 is SGHAT and CDR2 is FQNNGV. Assay: immunoSEQ multiplex PCR; the TCRdb copy retains only in-frame clones and omits some. The table lists about 99,000 clones, about 83% of them singletons. The sequence was obtained from a man between 65 and 85 years old with active or convalescent COVID-19. This sequence joins TRBV11-2 and TRBJ1-4; D not certain. The sample taken for sequencing was peripheral blood. The CDR3 sequence is CASSLDGMYLEKLFF. The CDR3 DNA reads TGTGCCAGCAGCTTAGATGGCATGTATCTTGAAAAACTGTTTTTT.